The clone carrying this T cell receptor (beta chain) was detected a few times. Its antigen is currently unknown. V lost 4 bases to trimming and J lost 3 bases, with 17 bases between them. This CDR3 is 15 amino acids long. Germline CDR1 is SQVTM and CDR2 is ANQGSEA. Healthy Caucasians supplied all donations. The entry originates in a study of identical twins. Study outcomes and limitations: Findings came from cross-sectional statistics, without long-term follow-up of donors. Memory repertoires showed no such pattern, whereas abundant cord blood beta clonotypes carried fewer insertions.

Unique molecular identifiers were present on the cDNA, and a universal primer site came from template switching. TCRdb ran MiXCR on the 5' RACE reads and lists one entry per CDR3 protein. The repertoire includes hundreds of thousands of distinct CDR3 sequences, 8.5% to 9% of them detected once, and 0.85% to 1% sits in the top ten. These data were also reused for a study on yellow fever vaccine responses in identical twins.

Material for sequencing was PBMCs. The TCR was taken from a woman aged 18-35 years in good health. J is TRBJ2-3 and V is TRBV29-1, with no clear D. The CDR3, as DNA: TGCAGCGTTGTCCCCCTAGTAGGCCGGACAGATACGCAGTATTTT. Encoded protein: CSVVPLVGRTDTQYF.